A single sample is the source of the 17 T cell receptor beta chains below, sequenced in a study of cytomegalovirus exposure and HLA in healthy donors. PCR amplification relied on 60 Vbeta primers (plus 13 Jbeta primers). The data were produced by immunoSEQ multiplex PCR, yet TCRdb's version contains in-frame clones alone and is incomplete. Here the sample spans approximately 200,000 clones, roughly 77% being singletons. Sequencing used PBMCs. The receptors shown here come from a man aged 30-40 years in good health and CMV-seropositive.

The chain uses TRBV5-1 and TRBJ1-3; TRBD1 agrees at 7 bases. Germline V CDR1 and CDR2: SGHRS, YFSETQ. CDR3 length equals 16 residues. The trim removed 0 bases at V and 0 bases at J, leaving 3 bases unmatched. The CDR3 here is CASSLDRGASGNTIYF. CDR3 nucleotides: TGCGCCAGCAGCTTGGACAGGGGCGCCTCTGGAAACACCATATATTTT.

The genes are TRBV29-1 and TRBJ1-4; tentative D call: TRBD1 (6 bases). CDR3 length: 13 residues. Trimming pared 4 bases from V and 4 bases from J, leaving 10 bases between. Germline CDR1 reads SQVTM; CDR2 reads ANQGSEA. The CDR3: CSVGAGVNEKLFF. DNA of the CDR3: TGCAGCGTTGGGGCAGGGGTTAATGAAAAACTGTTTTTT.

This chain links TRBV7-3 with TRBJ2-2; TRBD2 is a possible D gene (7 bases). Germline-derived CDR1 and CDR2 are SGHTA and FQGTGA. This CDR3 contains 16 residues. Trimming left V 7 bases short and J 4 bases short, with 19 bases between. The CDR3 region is CASTLVGGAFTGELFF. DNA for the CDR3: TGTGCCAGCACCCTGGTTGGGGGGGCCTTCACCGGGGAGCTGTTTTTT.

This chain uses TRBV2 with TRBJ2-3; no clear D. Trimming shortened V by 7 bases and J by 4 bases, and 12 bases separated the two germline ends. The CDR3 has 13 residues. Germline V gives CDR1 SNHLY, CDR2 FYNNEI. CDR3 region: CASIRVASDTQYF. For the CDR3, the DNA is TGTGCCAGCATTCGAGTCGCTTCAGATACGCAGTATTTT.

The V gene is TRBV11-3, the J gene TRBJ2-2, with 12 nucleotides matching TRBD2. V lost 5 bases, J lost 4 bases, and 8 bases stayed unmatched. This CDR3 spans 17 amino acids. Germline V lookup: CDR1 SGHNT, CDR2 YENEEA. This CDR3 is CASSPGLAGGATGELFF. The CDR3 DNA sequence: TGTGCCAGCAGCCCCGGGCTAGCGGGAGGGGCCACCGGGGAGCTGTTTTTT.

The CDR3 here is CASSSDMTLGNTIYF. CDR3 nucleotides: TGTGCCAGCAGCTCCGATATGACACTTGGAAACACCATATATTTT. V usage is TRBV5-4 and J usage is TRBJ1-3; D unclear. Germline CDR1 is SGHNT and CDR2 is YYREEE (reference sequence). The CDR3 spans 15 residues. The ends were cut back, 3 bases at V and 3 bases at J, with 13 bases in the middle.

This chain connects TRBV6-6 to TRBJ2-5; unclear D gene. The CDR3 has 14 amino acids. From germline, CDR1 is MNHNY and CDR2 SVGAGI (reference sequence). V was trimmed by 6 bases and J by 2 bases, leaving 13 bases between them. The CDR3 is CASSRSYGQETQYF. The CDR3 DNA reads TGTGCCAGCAGCCGGAGCTATGGGCAAGAGACCCAGTACTTC.

The CDR3 sequence is CASSVGGVGKETQYF. The CDR3 region has the DNA TGTGCCAGCAGCGTAGGGGGAGTGGGCAAAGAGACCCAGTACTTC. The J gene is TRBJ2-5, the V gene TRBV9; tentative D call: TRBD2 (5 bases). The CDR3 consists of 15 residues. The V and J ends lost 0 bases and 3 bases respectively, with 12 bases between them. In germline, CDR1 is SGDLS, CDR2 YYNGEE.

The chain uses TRBV7-2 and TRBJ2-5; possibly TRBD2 for D (5 bases). The germline gives CDR1 SGHTA, CDR2 FQGNSA. This CDR3 spans 16 amino acids. The V and J ends lost 1 base and 4 bases respectively, with 16 bases between them. The CDR3, as DNA: TGTGCCAGCAGCTTAGGGCCCCGGGGAGAGGTAGAGACCCAGTACTTC. It translates to CASSLGPRGEVETQYF.

The genes are TRBV29-1 and TRBJ2-3, with D possibly TRBD2 on 6 matching bases. Trimming pared 8 bases from V and 0 bases from J, leaving 9 bases between. From germline, CDR1 is SQVTM and CDR2 ANQGSEA. The CDR3 sequence is 12 residues long. Here the CDR3 reads CSRRGSTDTQYF. In DNA, the CDR3 is TGCAGCCGGCGGGGTAGCACAGATACGCAGTATTTT.

The genes are TRBV7-3 and TRBJ2-2; no reliable D call. CDR3 length: 13 amino acids. Trimming stripped 4 bases from V and 2 bases from J, with 5 bases between. Germline V lookup: CDR1 SGHTA, CDR2 FQGTGA. The CDR3 DNA follows: TGTGCCAGCAGCTCCAGAAACACCGGGGAGCTGTTTTTT. Translated: CASSSRNTGELFF. Looking up the rest from reference TRBV7-3 and TRBJ2-2 gives the full variable domain: GAGVSQTPSNKVTEKGKYVELRCDPISGHTALYWYRQSLGQGPEFLIYFQGTGAADDSGLPNDRFFAVRPEGSVSTLKIQRTERGDSAVYLCASSSRNTGELFFGEGSRLTVL.

The J gene is TRBJ1-1, the V gene TRBV6-5; 7 bases agree with TRBD1. V was pared by 7 bases and J by 4 bases, with 9 bases of the junction left unmatched. The germline CDR1 and CDR2 sequences are MNHEY and SVGAGI. This CDR3 has 14 amino acids. Here the CDR3 DNA reads TGTGCCAGCACCTCAAGGGGGCTGAGCACTGAAGCTTTCTTT. This codes for CASTSRGLSTEAFF.

This clone turned up a few times. This chain connects TRBV19 to TRBJ1-6; TRBD1 agrees at 8 bases. The J segment lost 6 bases and the V segment lost 7 bases, leaving 2 bases of the junction unmatched. This CDR3 spans 13 amino acids. CDR1 and CDR2 (germline): LNHDA, SQIVND (reference sequence). The CDR3 nucleotides are TGTGCCAGTATGGACAGGGCTAATTCACCCCTCCACTTT. It codes for CASMDRANSPLHF. Complete variable domain (other parts from reference TRBV19 and TRBJ1-6): DGGITQSPKYLFRKEGQNVTLSCEQNLNHDAMYWYRQDPGQGLRLIYYSQIVNDFQKGDIAEGYSVSREKKESFPLTVTSAQKNPTAFYLCASMDRANSPLHFGNGTRLTVT.

As to this clone: The junction shows a germline mismatch at one end, possibly a read error. Different DNA sequences within this sample yield the same CDR3. The V and J genes are TRBV28 and TRBJ2-7, with TRBD2 as a possible D gene (5 bases). The CDR3 extends over 13 amino acids. CDR1 is MDHEN, CDR2 SYDVKM, per germline. The CDR3 nucleotides are TGTGCCAGTAGTTTCACGCGGGTTTACGAGCAGTACTTC. Translated: CASSFTRVYEQYF.

This clone has just a few counts. The chain carries TRBV18 and TRBJ1-1; tentatively, D is TRBD1 (5 bases). Germline lookup yields CDR1 KGHSH and CDR2 LQKENI. The CDR3 totals 14 residues. Trimming pared 1 base from V and 5 bases from J, leaving 11 bases between. Here the CDR3 DNA reads TGTGCCAGCTCACCACAAGGGGTGAGGACTGAAGCTTTCTTT. Residues: CASSPQGVRTEAFF.

This clone was detected once. This chain links TRBV9 with TRBJ2-3; tentative D call: TRBD2 (7 bases). The CDR3 covers 12 residues. CDR1 is SGDLS and CDR2 is YYNGEE in the germline V gene. V dropped 6 bases and J dropped 6 bases, with 11 bases sitting between them. CDR3 residues: CASTEGGDTQYF. In DNA, the CDR3 is TGTGCCAGCACCGAGGGGGGGGATACGCAGTATTTT.

The chain couples TRBV27 to TRBJ2-3; 7 nucleotides match TRBD2. V was pared by 5 bases and J by 2 bases, with 13 bases of the junction left unmatched. This CDR3 spans 17 amino acids. Looked up from germline, CDR1 is MNHEY and CDR2 is SMNVEV (reference sequence). The CDR3 DNA sequence: TGTGCCAGCAGTCACCTTTGGGGCGGGAGACACACAGATACGCAGTATTTT. It specifies CASSHLWGGRHTDTQYF.